The clone carrying this TCR beta chain appeared a few times. Its antigen is unidentified. This entry belongs to a study of identical twins. Overall study findings and caveats: Some out-of-frame alpha sequences were shared by twins, and these showed excess low generation probability.

This CDR3 comprises 15 residues. Germline V gene sequence: CDR1 MNHEY, CDR2 SVGEGT. J was trimmed by 6 bases and V by 6 bases; bases with no gene match: 7. A universal primer site came from template switching; cDNA carried unique molecular identifiers. Each CDR3 protein is one row after TCRdb ran MiXCR on the 5' RACE reads. The top ten clones hold 1.6% of a sample with 550,000 to 800,000 distinct CDR3 sequences, 7% to 7.5% of them seen once. This sample was also put to use in a study of yellow fever vaccine responses in identical twins.

The sequenced sample consisted of PBMCs. The chain uses TRBV6-2 or TRBV6-3 and TRBJ2-3, with 12 positions matching TRBD2. The clonotype originates from a woman in her late teens or twenties in good health. The CDR3 spells CASSWTSGISDTQYF. DNA of the CDR3: TGTGCCAGCAGCTGGACTAGCGGGATATCGGATACGCAGTATTTT.